This T cell receptor beta chain was captured in a study of cytomegalovirus exposure and HLA in healthy donors. Study-wide context: Earlier results showed roughly 120 million unique TCR beta sequences derived from approximately 170 million T cells.

About this clone: Its antigen is unidentified.

This CDR3 has 14 amino acids. V lost 3 bases and J lost 3, with 11 bases in between. Germline CDR1 and CDR2: KGHSH and LQKENI. The study, taken as a whole, reports: An assumption of roughly uniform sequencing depth across donors underlay the presence/absence analyses.

60 Vbeta and 13 Jbeta primers were used in PCR. Repertoires were generated with immunoSEQ multiplex PCR, while TCRdb's copy carries only in-frame clones and drops some. Of approximately 150,000 clones in the sample, approximately 82% were seen once. The source of this sequence is a woman aged 55-70 years in good health and CMV-seropositive. The chain combines TRBV18 with TRBJ1-1; possibly TRBD1 for D (6 bases). The sample consisted of PBMCs. In DNA form, the CDR3 reads TGTGCCAGCTCACCCCGGCCAGGGGACACTGAAGCTTTCTTT. Amino acid sequence: CASSPRPGDTEAFF.